Following are 13 T cell receptor beta chains from one sample sequenced in a study of cytomegalovirus exposure and HLA in healthy donors. The method was immunoSEQ multiplex PCR; TCRdb's version includes in-frame clones alone and lacks a portion of them. The sample shows 200,000 to 250,000 clones, around four fifths of them seen only once. Sequenced input: PBMCs. Receptors originate from a woman in her thirties in good health and CMV-seropositive.

The CDR3 bases are TGTGCCAGCAGTTTAAAGGTTGCAGGGGGCTATGGCTACACCTTC. Translated, it gives CASSLKVAGGYGYTF. The chain couples TRBV27 to TRBJ1-2, with 7 bases that match TRBD1. Germline CDR1 reads MNHEY; CDR2 reads SMNVEV (reference sequence). The V segment lost 2 bases and the J segment 4 bases; nucleotides outside the gene matches: 7. The CDR3 contains 15 residues.

The rearrangement joins TRBV11-2 to TRBJ2-7; no reliable D call. The CDR3 totals 12 residues. V was trimmed by 4 bases and J by 4 bases, leaving 8 bases between them. Looked up from germline, CDR1 is SGHAT and CDR2 is FQNNGV. The CDR3 bases are TGTGCCAGCAGCTGGGTGGGATACGAGCAGTACTTC. It yields the protein CASSWVGYEQYF.

This clone was picked up many times. This chain joins TRBV27 and TRBJ1-5; 9 bases are shared with TRBD1. This CDR3 has 14 amino acids. Germline V gene lookup returns CDR1 MNHEY and CDR2 SMNVEV (reference sequence). V was pared by 5 bases and J by 8 bases, with 7 bases of the junction left unmatched. CDR3 sequence: CASSTRDRVEPQHF. CDR3 nucleotides: TGTGCCAGCAGTACCAGGGACAGGGTAGAGCCCCAGCATTTT.

V gene TRBV9 combines with J gene TRBJ1-2; D gene uncertain. CDR1 and CDR2 from the germline V gene are SGDLS and YYNGEE. The ends were cut back, 4 bases at V and 4 bases at J, with 14 bases in the middle. The CDR3 has 14 residues. The chain's CDR3 is CASSQSRDLYGYTF. Here the CDR3 DNA reads TGTGCCAGCAGCCAGAGTAGGGATCTCTATGGCTACACCTTC.

V usage is TRBV27 and J usage is TRBJ2-7, with TRBD1 matching 8 bases. This CDR3 contains 14 residues. Germline assignment: CDR1 MNHEY and CDR2 SMNVEV (reference sequence). Trimming removed 6 bases from V and 4 bases from J; junction bases left unmatched: 8. The CDR3 region has the DNA TGTGCCAGCAGCGCCGGGACAGGTGTGTACGAGCAGTACTTC. This encodes CASSAGTGVYEQYF.

The V and J genes are TRBV10-3 and TRBJ1-1; no clear D. The germline V gene encodes CDR1 ENHRY and CDR2 SYGVKD. The CDR3 covers 13 residues. V was cut by 7 bases and J by 1 base, with 10 bases left in between. This chain's CDR3 is CAITRRENTEAFF. For the CDR3, the DNA is TGTGCCATCACCCGGCGGGAGAACACTGAAGCTTTCTTT.

The V gene is TRBV7-2, the J gene TRBJ1-1; D may be TRBD1 (5 bases). The CDR3 runs to 11 residues. The germline V gene has CDR1 SGHTA and CDR2 FQGNSA. Trimming took off 5 bases at V and 10 bases at J, with 11 bases between the two ends. The chain's CDR3 is CASSDGQGAFF. CDR3 sequence (DNA): TGTGCCAGCAGCGACGGTCAGGGAGCTTTCTTT. Looking up the rest from reference TRBV7-2 and TRBJ1-1 gives the full variable domain: GAGVSQSPSNKVTEKGKDVELRCDPISGHTALYWYRQSLGQGLEFLIYFQGNSAPDKSGLPSDRFSAERTGGSVSTLTIQRTQQEDSAVYLCASSDGQGAFFGQGTRLTVV.

V gene TRBV19 combines with J gene TRBJ1-2, with 8 bases lining up with TRBD1. V lost 5 bases to trimming and J lost 2 bases; unmatched junction nucleotides: 4. Per germline, CDR1 LNHDA and CDR2 SQIVND (reference sequence). The CDR3 extends over 14 amino acids. This CDR3 is CASSPGQGNYGYTF. CDR3 in DNA: TGTGCCAGTAGTCCCGGACAGGGAAACTATGGCTACACCTTC.

This chain links TRBV27 with TRBJ1-1; the match to TRBD1 covers 10 bases. From germline, CDR1 is MNHEY and CDR2 SMNVEV (reference sequence). This CDR3 contains 13 residues. The trim removed 10 bases at V and 4 bases at J, leaving 6 bases unmatched. This CDR3 is CATTGQGSTEAFF. CDR3 in DNA: TGTGCCACAACGGGACAGGGGAGCACTGAAGCTTTCTTT.

The chain links TRBV7-2 to TRBJ2-7; D unclear. This CDR3 spans 15 amino acids. Germline lookup yields CDR1 SGHTA and CDR2 FQGNSA. The V and J ends lost 0 bases and 2 bases respectively, with 11 bases between them. The CDR3 reads CASSLARFGPYEQYF. For the CDR3, the DNA is TGTGCCAGCAGCTTAGCCCGGTTCGGCCCCTACGAGCAGTACTTC. The full variable domain, with the rest looked up from reference TRBV7-2 and TRBJ2-7, is GAGVSQSPSNKVTEKGKDVELRCDPISGHTALYWYRQSLGQGLEFLIYFQGNSAPDKSGLPSDRFSAERTGGSVSTLTIQRTQQEDSAVYLCASSLARFGPYEQYFGPGTRLTVT.

J is TRBJ1-1 and V is TRBV30, with a possible D match to TRBD1 (6 bases). Germline V gene data show CDR1 as GTSNPN and CDR2 as SVGIG (reference sequence). Trimming removed 5 bases from V and 3 bases from J, with 13 bases in between. There are 13 residues in the CDR3. CDR3 sequence reads: CAWVGGGHTEAFF. In DNA form, the CDR3 reads TGTGCCTGGGTGGGCGGGGGGCACACTGAAGCTTTCTTT.

V and J are TRBV6-5 and TRBJ1-4; D is perhaps TRBD1 (6 bases). This CDR3 is built from 14 residues. Germline CDR1 is MNHEY and CDR2 is SVGAGI. The germline V and J ends were trimmed by 2 bases and 7 bases, with 11 bases remaining between them. In DNA, the CDR3 is TGTGCCAGCAGTTACAGGGGGAGGAGTGAAAAACTGTTTTTT. Amino acids: CASSYRGRSEKLFF.

V usage is TRBV30 and J usage is TRBJ2-2; 13 nucleotides agree with TRBD2. Germline trimming cut 3 bases from V and 5 bases from J; bases unmatched to any gene: 6. This CDR3 has 16 residues. Germline loops: CDR1 GTSNPN, CDR2 SVGIG (reference sequence). This CDR3 is CAWRGLAGERTGELFF. The CDR3 DNA reads as TGTGCCTGGAGAGGACTAGCGGGAGAACGGACCGGGGAGCTGTTTTTT.